This entry is about one T cell receptor beta chain. Its binding antigen is unknown. Base qualities are not provided; no much larger clone lies one nucleotide away. As encoded in the germline V gene, CDR1 is MDHEN while CDR2 is SYDVKM. From its cysteine to its phenylalanine, the CDR3 spans 15 amino acids. The sequence is cut down to CDR3 DNA, 45 bases in frame from base 1. Clipping removes 7 bases from V and 1 base from J, with 7 as the unmatched junction base count. The iRepertoire nested amplicon-rescue multiplex PCR (arm-PCR) platform was used to amplify TCR alpha and beta CDR3 regions from RNA. For one-step reverse transcription and amplification, about 90-400 ng of tissue mRNA or PBMC total RNA was used as input. Following bead purification, Illumina adapters were added by a secondary multiplex PCR, and libraries between 200 and 400 bp were gel-purified. The libraries contained internal 6-nucleotide barcodes that were used for demultiplexing. The libraries were sequenced on an Illumina MiSeq using 2x220 or 2x250 nucleotide paired-end reads. The authors' analysis ran thus. FLASH 1.2.11 was used to merge paired reads, and BWA-MEM then aligned the reads to the GRCh37 human genome before TRA and TRB reads were extracted. For V and J assignment, an IMGT-derived reference of cassette sequences and CDR3 motifs that included pseudogenes was used. Reads were translated in three frames, and productive CDR3s were defined by a C…FGXG motif without stop codons. Unique combinations of V-J cassette pair and CDR3 amino acid sequence were defined as clonotypes. Reads were filtered by Hamming distance, thresholded by each sample's sequence error rate in mapped regions. The public reads were reanalyzed by TCRdb: fastp trimming at Q25, MiXCR alignment, in-frame beta chains only. One record per CDR3 amino acid sequence lists the most common genes and DNA. TCRdb assigned the V and J calls; the authors' analysis was not used. The sample has more than 300,000 distinct CDR3 sequences on record, roughly 41% of them singletons. Around 12% of the sample belongs to the ten largest clones.

This entry is derived from a study of glioma-infiltrating T cells listed by TCRdb under 2016. About the study as a whole: The low-grade gliomas were WHO grade II oligodendrogliomas or astrocytomas, while the glioblastomas were WHO grade IV tumors sampled at initial diagnosis rather than at recurrent diagnosis. Glioma patients received dexamethasone for six or fewer days before surgery. Three low-grade glioma patients, several primary glioblastoma patients and three non-glioma patients contributing non-neoplastic brain tissue were included in the paired cohort. The sequencing target for blood libraries was roughly 4- to 11-fold coverage of roughly 950,000 peripheral T cells. Sequencing of TCR alpha- and beta-chain repertoires was performed on glioma tissue, on non-neoplastic brain tissue, and on matched peripheral blood mononuclear cells. To measure how far tissue and blood T-cell populations diverged, each tissue-infiltrating repertoire was compared against the peripheral blood repertoire of the same patient. General findings and caveats noted by the study authors: Group comparisons rested on small numbers: three non-neoplastic, three low-grade glioma and under ten glioblastoma patients. Patients with low tissue-blood divergence were marked by a signature set of shared blood CDR3 motifs, and that set was depleted in highly divergent patients. In non-neoplastic patients, VJ-independent divergence between tissue and blood fell below expectation, whereas in all gliomas, and especially in low-grade gliomas, the divergence rose above expectation. Very few CDR3 sequences were found to be shared between tissue and blood, and this scarcity was attributed to high CDR3 diversity and limited sampling.

Immediately after resection, surgical brain or tumor specimens were cryofrozen in liquid nitrogen, with peripheral blood cells collected concurrently. The rearranged segments are TRBV28 and TRBJ2-5; 9 central bases correspond to TRBD1. The TCR comes from a human donor with low-grade glioma or glioblastoma, undergoing nonglioma brain surgery, or in good health (not recorded which). What was sequenced was glioma tissue, nonneoplastic brain tissue, or PBMCs (not recorded which). The sequenced DNA is TGTGCCAGCACCAACCGGGACAGGGCCCAAGAGACCCAGTACTTC. Its amino acids are CASTNRDRAQETQYF. Extended through the reference TRBV28 and TRBJ2-5 proteins, this CDR3 yields the full variable domain: DVKVTQSSRYLVKRTGEKVFLECVQDMDHENMFWYRQDPGLGLRLIYFSYDVKMKEKGDIPEGYSVSREKKERFSLILESASTNQTSMYLCASTNRDRAQETQYFGPGTRLLVL.